The 9 T cell receptor beta chains presented below share a single source sample, sequenced in a study of blood T cell repertoires in COVID-19. Assay used: immunoSEQ multiplex PCR; TCRdb lists only in-frame clones, some missing. Counted here are approximately 150,000 clones, about four fifths occurring once; the ten biggest clones make up 3% to 4.5%. The source material was peripheral blood. Source of these receptors: a man aged 65 to 85 who had recovered from COVID-19.

The chain uses TRBV7-7 and TRBJ2-1; a possible D gene is TRBD2 (5 bases). CDR1 SSHAT and CDR2 FNYEAQ come from the germline V gene (reference sequence). This CDR3 has 13 residues. With 1 base removed from V and 6 bases from J, the gap between germline ends came to 7 bases. Written as DNA, the CDR3 is TGTGCCAGCAGCTTAGAGGACTTCAATGAGCAGTTCTTC. Its protein product is CASSLEDFNEQFF.

The V call is TRBV11-2, the J call TRBJ1-2; 9 bases map to TRBD1. Germline assignment: CDR1 SGHAT and CDR2 FQNNGV. The CDR3 is 17 amino acids. V gave up 4 bases and J gave up 4 bases; unmatched junction bases: 13. As DNA, the CDR3 is TGTGCCAGCAGCTCCCGGACAGGGGCCCCTAGCCTCTATGGCTACACCTTC. It translates to CASSSRTGAPSLYGYTF.

A remark on this clone: Other DNA variants within this sample encode the same CDR3. The genes are TRBV7-9 and TRBJ2-3, with D possibly TRBD1 on 5 matching bases. V was clipped by 2 bases and J by 4 bases, with 10 bases between them. The CDR3 is made up of 14 amino acids. Germline assignment: CDR1 SEHNR and CDR2 FQNEAQ (reference sequence). CDR3 coding DNA: TGTGCCAGCAGCTTAACGTCAGGGCCAGATACGCAGTATTTT. Its translation is CASSLTSGPDTQYF.

The rearrangement uses TRBV18 and TRBJ2-5; 9 bases are a match to TRBD2. Germline V CDR1 and CDR2: KGHSH, LQKENI. Germline trimming cut 1 base from V and 5 bases from J; bases unmatched to any gene: 11. The CDR3 is 17 residues long. CDR3 nucleotides: TGTGCCAGCTCACCACTACTAGCGGGCTATGAGGGGGAGACCCAGTACTTC. Translating gives CASSPLLAGYEGETQYF.

This clone was counted once. The chain has TRBV6-5 and TRBJ2-1; the match to TRBD1 covers 9 bases. The V segment lost 5 bases and the J segment 4 bases; nucleotides outside the gene matches: 3. CDR3 length: 14 residues. Looked up from germline, CDR1 is MNHEY and CDR2 is SVGAGI. The CDR3 loop reads CASSRDRDYNEQFF. CDR3 bases: TGTGCCAGCAGTCGGGACAGGGATTACAATGAGCAGTTCTTC.

The genes are TRBV11-2 and TRBJ2-7; D not resolved. The CDR3 totals 14 residues. Germline CDR1 is SGHAT and CDR2 is FQNNGV. Trimming stripped 5 bases from V and 3 bases from J, with 14 bases between. CDR3: CASSPAPANYEQYF. CDR3 DNA: TGTGCCAGCAGCCCCGCGCCAGCGAACTACGAGCAGTACTTC.

This chain connects TRBV4-3 to TRBJ2-7; 9 bases align to TRBD2. Germline assignment: CDR1 LGHNA and CDR2 YSLEER. Trimming took 0 bases from V and 6 from J; bases not matched to a gene: 12. The CDR3 totals 17 residues. CDR3 region: CASSQEPTLPLAGEQYF. The CDR3 DNA sequence: TGCGCCAGCAGCCAAGAACCCACCTTACCACTAGCGGGCGAGCAGTACTTC.

The chain joins TRBV30 to TRBJ2-3, with TRBD2 identical over 7 bases. This CDR3 contains 16 residues. Germline CDR1 GTSNPN, CDR2 SVGIG (reference sequence). Losses at the gene ends were 2 bases for V and 1 base for J; bases not matched to a gene: 9. CDR3 in DNA: TGTGCCTGGAGTTCTGTCGCGGGAGCGGGCACAGATACGCAGTATTTT. Its protein is CAWSSVAGAGTDTQYF.

The chain has TRBV29-1 and TRBJ2-7; D may be TRBD2 (6 bases). Trimming cost V 4 bases and J 3 bases, with 13 bases left between them. This CDR3 has 13 residues. CDR1 and CDR2 (germline): SQVTM, ANQGSEA. The CDR3 coding sequence is TGCAGCGTTGTTGGCGGGGAATTCTACGAGCAGTACTTC. Protein sequence: CSVVGGEFYEQYF.